The next 8 T cell receptor beta chains were all read from a single sample in a study of cytomegalovirus exposure and HLA in healthy donors listed by TCRdb under 2017. Library generation was performed with the immunoSEQ multiplex PCR assay. For the multiplex PCR, a mixture combining 60 forward primers for TCR Vbeta segments and 13 reverse primers for TCR Jbeta segments was used. Drawn from immuneACCESS, this table holds only the in-frame rearrangements with V and J called that TCRdb kept. Clones are partly lost; checked studies trace under half to an unresolved V gene and leave the rest unexplained. The sample table holds 100,000 to 150,000 clones, of which over 70% were seen once. The top ten constitute about 1.7% of the sample. The material sequenced was PBMCs. These receptors were taken from a woman aged 40 to 49 in good health and CMV-seronegative.

The J gene is TRBJ2-3, the V gene TRBV6-1; 9 nucleotides line up with TRBD2. The V gene's germline CDR1 is MNHNS and CDR2 SASEGT. Trimming at V came to 7 bases and at J to 4 bases, leaving 9 bases not matched to a gene. This CDR3 region has 15 residues. The DNA for the CDR3 is TGTGCCAGCAACCTAGCGGGGCGGTCCCCAGATACGCAGTATTTT. Its protein product is CASNLAGRSPDTQYF.

This rearrangement joins TRBV7-6 to TRBJ2-2; 8 bases align to TRBD1. The CDR3 contains 16 residues. The trim removed 3 bases at V and 2 bases at J, leaving 5 bases unmatched. CDR1 and CDR2 (germline): SGHVS, FNYEAQ. CDR3: CASSFTGGSNTGELFF. The CDR3 DNA reads as TGTGCCAGCAGCTTTACAGGGGGGTCAAACACCGGGGAGCTGTTTTTT.

The J gene is TRBJ2-7, the V gene TRBV5-6, with a tentative D call TRBD1 (5 bases). V was trimmed by 0 bases and J by 5 bases, leaving 9 bases between them. This CDR3 is 13 amino acids long. CDR1 is SGHDT and CDR2 is YYEEEE in the germline V gene. CDR3 DNA: TGTGCCAGCAGCTTGGGGGGCAGTAACGAGCAGTACTTC. This gives the protein CASSLGGSNEQYF.

The rearrangement uses TRBV6-1 and TRBJ2-7, with 7 nucleotides matching TRBD1. Germline V gene data show CDR1 as MNHNS and CDR2 as SASEGT. V lost 7 bases, J lost 6 bases, and 12 bases stayed unmatched. The CDR3 has 14 residues. Here the CDR3 reads CASILDRSTSEQYF. CDR3 DNA sequence: TGTGCCAGCATTCTGGACAGGTCAACGTCCGAGCAGTACTTC.

V gene TRBV7-3 combines with J gene TRBJ2-1; 7 bases are a match to TRBD2. The germline V gene has CDR1 SGHTA and CDR2 FQGTGA. Trimming cost V 5 bases and J 0 bases; bases outside gene matches: 7. The CDR3 contains 16 residues. The CDR3 is CASSPRLAASYNEQFF. The CDR3 DNA is TGTGCCAGCAGCCCCCGGCTAGCGGCCTCCTACAATGAGCAGTTCTTC.

V is TRBV2 and J is TRBJ2-3, with 10 bases lining up with TRBD1. This CDR3 contains 15 residues. V trimming: 3 bases; J trimming: 0 bases; junction bases outside the gene matches: 0. Germline CDR1 and CDR2: SNHLY and FYNNEI. CDR3 sequence: CASSEDRGSTDTQYF. CDR3 sequence (DNA): TGTGCCAGCAGTGAGGACAGGGGGAGCACAGATACGCAGTATTTT.

The V and J genes are TRBV4-1 and TRBJ2-3; 11 nucleotides align to TRBD2. Germline V gene data show CDR1 as MGHRA and CDR2 as YSYEKL. J gave up 11 bases and V 0 bases, and 13 bases lay outside the gene matches. CDR3 length equals 17 residues. The CDR3 sequence is CASSQDPLAGVWIKQYF. The CDR3 nucleotides read TGCGCCAGCAGCCAAGATCCACTAGCGGGGGTTTGGATCAAGCAGTATTTT.

The rearrangement joins TRBV7-9 to TRBJ2-2; D is undetermined. Trimming left V 3 bases short and J 5 bases short, with 4 bases between. CDR1 SEHNR and CDR2 FQNEAQ come from the germline V gene (reference sequence). CDR3 length: 12 amino acids. The chain's CDR3 is CASSFRTGELFF. CDR3 DNA: TGTGCCAGCAGCTTTCGGACCGGGGAGCTGTTTTTT.